Below, 3 T cell receptor beta chains from the same sample are listed, as sequenced in a study of metastatic and nonmetastatic thyroid tumors. Ahead of thyroid surgery, no patient had received treatment of any kind. Via MiXCR, TCRdb re-called the PCR reads. The table has roughly 75,000 clones, about 12% seen once. Sequenced material: tumor tissue. Source of these receptors: a female donor with papillary thyroid cancer or a benign thyroid nodule (not recorded which). Some clones in this sample may be carry-over from other donors' samples.

Regarding this clone: A much larger clone differs from this one at a single base, so this may be a read error. The chain couples TRBV18 to TRBJ2-5; D not certain. Germline-derived CDR1 and CDR2 are KGHSH and LQKENI. V dropped 0 bases and J dropped 2 bases, with 7 bases sitting between them. This CDR3 is built from 14 residues. Here the CDR3 DNA reads TGTGCCAGCTCACCACCCAGGCGGCAAGAGACCCAGTACTTC. Its protein product is CASSPPRRQETQYF.

This clone was detected a few times. The chain couples TRBV3-1 to TRBJ2-3; 7 bases line up with TRBD2. Germline values: CDR1 LGHDT, CDR2 YNNKEL (reference sequence). The CDR3 contains 15 residues. The trim removed 2 bases at V and 6 bases at J, leaving 8 bases unmatched. The CDR3 DNA follows: TGTGCCAGCAGCCAACTAGCGGCCGTGGGGGATACGCAGTATTTT. Translated: CASSQLAAVGDTQYF.

The chain is built from TRBV7-3 and TRBJ2-1; 8 bases match TRBD2. This CDR3 spans 14 amino acids. Germline V gives CDR1 SGHTA, CDR2 FQGTGA. The V and J ends lost 5 bases and 9 bases, in that order; junction bases with no gene match: 9. The CDR3 DNA reads TGTGCCAGCAGCAGGTACGCGGGGGGTCGTGAGCAGTTCTTC. Its translation is CASSRYAGGREQFF.